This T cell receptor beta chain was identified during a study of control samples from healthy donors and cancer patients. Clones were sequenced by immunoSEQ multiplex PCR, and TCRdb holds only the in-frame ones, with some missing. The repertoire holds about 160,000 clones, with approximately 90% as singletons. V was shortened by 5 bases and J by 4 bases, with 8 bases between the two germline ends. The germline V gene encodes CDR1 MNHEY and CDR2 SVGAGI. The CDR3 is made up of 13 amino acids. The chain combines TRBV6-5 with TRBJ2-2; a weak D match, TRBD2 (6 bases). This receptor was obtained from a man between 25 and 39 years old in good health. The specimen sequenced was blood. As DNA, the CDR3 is TGTGCCAGCAGTCAACTAGCCACCGGGGAGCTGTTTTTT. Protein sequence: CASSQLATGELFF.